The 5 T cell receptor beta chains presented below share a single source sample, sequenced in a study of OX40 agonist ivuxolimab in advanced cancers. Generated by immunoSEQ multiplex PCR, the TCRdb table keeps only in-frame clones and is missing some. Here the sample spans around 84,000 clones, 80% to 95% being singletons. This sample comprised CD4+ or CD8+ T cells sorted from blood, obtained in a trial of the OX40 agonist ivuxolimab. These receptors came from an adult with an advanced solid tumor such as melanoma, head and neck, liver or kidney cancer.

The rearrangement joins TRBV2 to TRBJ1-6; D is uncertain. This CDR3 is 14 amino acids long. V lost 7 bases to trimming and J lost 2 bases, with 9 bases between them. The germline gives CDR1 SNHLY, CDR2 FYNNEI. CDR3 coding DNA: TGTGCCAGCAAGTCCAGAACCTATAATTCACCCCTCCACTTT. Protein product: CASKSRTYNSPLHF. The entire variable domain, with the rest obtained from reference TRBV2 and TRBJ1-6, is as follows: EPEVTQTPSHQVTQMGQEVILRCVPISNHLYFYWYRQILGQKVEFLVSFYNNEISEKSEIFDDQFSVERPDGSNFTLKIRSTKLEDSAMYFCASKSRTYNSPLHFGNGTRLTVT.

This rearrangement joins TRBV29-1 to TRBJ2-3; possible D gene TRBD1, 5 bases. Germline CDR1 is SQVTM and CDR2 is ANQGSEA. This CDR3 is built from 15 residues. The germline V and J ends were trimmed by 3 bases and 4 bases, with 17 bases remaining between them. The CDR3 reads CSVDFPPDTSDTQYF. The CDR3, as DNA: TGCAGCGTTGATTTCCCCCCGGACACGTCAGATACGCAGTATTTT.

V and J are TRBV10-1 and TRBJ2-3; 10 bases fit TRBD2. The CDR3 has 16 amino acids. Per germline, CDR1 WNHNN and CDR2 SYGVQD (reference sequence). V trimming: 6 bases; J trimming: 5 bases; junction bases outside the gene matches: 11. CDR3 DNA sequence: TGCGCCAGCAGCCTAGACCGTAGCGGGGGGTTAGATACGCAGTATTTT. It yields the protein CASSLDRSGGLDTQYF.

This clone appeared once. The chain is built from TRBV27 and TRBJ1-1; D unresolved. The CDR3 covers 14 residues. CDR1 and CDR2 (germline): MNHEY, SMNVEV (reference sequence). With 5 bases removed from V and 1 base from J, the gap between germline ends came to 11 bases. This CDR3 reads CASSEDGGNTEAFF. CDR3 nucleotides: TGTGCCAGCAGTGAAGACGGAGGGAACACTGAAGCTTTCTTT.

The chain joins TRBV6-4 to TRBJ1-1; D remains ambiguous. CDR1 and CDR2 (germline): MRHNA, SNTAGT. V was pared by 5 bases and J by 5 bases, with 15 bases between. The CDR3 totals 14 residues. CDR3 DNA sequence: TGTGCCAGCAGTCCTTCAGGCGCGATGACTGAAGCTTTCTTT. This gives the protein CASSPSGAMTEAFF.